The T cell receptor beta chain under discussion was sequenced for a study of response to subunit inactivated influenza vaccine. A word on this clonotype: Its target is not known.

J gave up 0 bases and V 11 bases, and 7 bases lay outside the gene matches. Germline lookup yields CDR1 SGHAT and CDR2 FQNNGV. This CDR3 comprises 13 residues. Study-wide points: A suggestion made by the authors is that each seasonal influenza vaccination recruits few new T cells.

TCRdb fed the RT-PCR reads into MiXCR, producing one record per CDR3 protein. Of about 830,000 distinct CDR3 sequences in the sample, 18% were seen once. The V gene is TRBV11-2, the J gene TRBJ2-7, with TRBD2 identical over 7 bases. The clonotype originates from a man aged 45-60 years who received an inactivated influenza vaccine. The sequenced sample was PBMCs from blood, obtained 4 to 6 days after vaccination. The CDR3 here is CAGSGKSSYEQYF. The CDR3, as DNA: TGTGCCGGAAGCGGGAAGAGCTCCTACGAGCAGTACTTC.